The rows below give T cell receptor beta chains drawn from one sample of a study of T cells after yellow fever vaccination. Via MiXCR, TCRdb re-called the 5' RACE reads, giving one row per CDR3 protein. The data contain about 260,000 distinct CDR3 sequences, over 4.5% of them singletons. Material: CD4+ T cells sorted from PBMCs, obtained on the day of the yellow fever booster vaccination. Source of these receptors: a man aged 18 to 29 who received the YFV17D yellow fever vaccine. CDR3s include the opening cysteine and the closing phenylalanine or tryptophan. The D gene is left open where the match is weak. Size is omitted from some rows. Given values are once, few, many or a class for expanded clones.

size: few; D: NA; J: TRBJ1-2; V: TRBV5-4; CDR3: CASSPRFNYGYTF; DNA: TGTGCCAGCAGCCCGCGATTTAACTATGGCTACACCTTC
size: many; D: TRBD1; J: TRBJ1-1; V: TRBV6-2/TRBV6-3; CDR3: CASLDRGLSRNTEAFF; DNA: TGTGCCAGCCTGGACAGGGGGCTGAGTAGGAACACTGAAGCTTTCTTT
size: few; D: NA; J: TRBJ2-3; V: TRBV6-2/TRBV6-3; CDR3: CASSGTELTNTDTQYF; DNA: TGTGCCAGCAGTGGGACGGAGCTAACTAACACAGATACGCAGTATTTT
size: few; D: TRBD1; J: TRBJ2-7; V: TRBV7-9; CDR3: CASSTQGAVDEQYF; DNA: TGTGCCAGCAGCACCCAGGGGGCTGTCGACGAGCAGTACTTC
size: many; D: NA; J: TRBJ2-3; V: TRBV29-1; CDR3: CSVEDLGAAQTQYF; DNA: TGCAGCGTTGAAGATCTCGGGGCGGCTCAAACGCAGTATTTT
size: few; D: NA; J: TRBJ2-5; V: TRBV10-3; CDR3: CAISEEVQETQYF; DNA: TGTGCCATCAGTGAAGAGGTACAAGAGACCCAGTACTTC
size: NA; D: NA; J: TRBJ2-2; V: TRBV19; CDR3: CASNRIDGRGFTGELFF; DNA: TGTGCCAGTAATCGGATTGACGGCAGGGGATTCACCGGGGAGCTGTTTTTT
size: few; D: NA; J: TRBJ1-5; V: TRBV6-1; CDR3: CASSSTGMVFSNQPQHF; DNA: TGTGCCAGCAGTTCTACAGGGATGGTCTTTAGCAATCAGCCCCAGCATTTT
size: few; D: NA; J: TRBJ1-3; V: TRBV6-5; CDR3: CASSYRAMWGNTIYF; DNA: TGTGCCAGCAGTTACCGGGCTATGTGGGGAAACACCATATATTTT
size: few; D: TRBD2; J: TRBJ2-3; V: TRBV20-1; CDR3: CSAPRGLAGVTDTQYF; DNA: TGCAGTGCACCCCGAGGACTAGCGGGGGTCACAGATACGCAGTATTTT
size: NA; D: NA; J: TRBJ1-1; V: TRBV4-3; CDR3: CASSQDGRLNTEAFF; DNA: TGCGCCAGCAGCCAAGATGGGCGTCTGAACACTGAAGCTTTCTTT
size: few; D: NA; J: TRBJ1-6; V: TRBV2; CDR3: CASREQGTPSPLHF; DNA: TGTGCCAGCAGGGAACAGGGTACCCCCTCACCCCTCCACTTT
size: many; D: TRBD1; J: TRBJ2-1; V: TRBV10-3; CDR3: CAISPGTGTYNEQFF; DNA: TGTGCCATCAGTCCCGGGACAGGGACCTACAATGAGCAGTTCTTC
size: few; D: NA; J: TRBJ1-2; V: TRBV5-1; CDR3: CASSLMASTGGYTF; DNA: TGCGCCAGCAGCTTGATGGCCTCCACGGGGGGCTACACCTTC
size: many; D: NA; J: TRBJ2-7; V: TRBV5-1; CDR3: CASSLAGAGLGEQYF; DNA: TGCGCCAGCAGCTTGGCCGGGGCAGGCCTAGGCGAGCAGTACTTC
size: few; D: NA; J: TRBJ2-2; V: TRBV7-2; CDR3: CASSLSLVGELFF; DNA: TGTGCCAGCAGCTTATCGTTGGTCGGGGAGCTGTTTTTT
size: NA; D: TRBD2; J: TRBJ2-3; V: TRBV3-1; CDR3: CASSLRILAGISDTQYF; DNA: TGTGCCAGCAGCCTACGAATACTAGCGGGGATCTCAGATACGCAGTATTTT
size: few; D: TRBD2; J: TRBJ2-3; V: TRBV6-6; CDR3: CASRTGSGGTPGSTDTQYF; DNA: TGTGCCAGCAGGACTGGTAGCGGGGGAACACCCGGGAGCACAGATACGCAGTATTTT
size: NA; D: NA; J: TRBJ2-3; V: TRBV2; CDR3: CASSEAHASTDTQYF; DNA: TGTGCCAGCAGTGAAGCGCATGCTAGCACAGATACGCAGTATTTT
size: few; D: NA; J: TRBJ1-2; V: TRBV6-5; CDR3: CASKGRVGFGGYTF; DNA: TGTGCCAGCAAGGGCAGGGTGGGATTTGGTGGCTACACCTTC
size: NA; D: NA; J: TRBJ2-3; V: TRBV10-1; CDR3: CASSAGTSTDTQYF; DNA: TGCGCCAGCAGTGCGGGGACTAGCACAGATACGCAGTATTTT
size: few; D: NA; J: TRBJ1-2; V: TRBV5-6; CDR3: CASSLRISYTF; DNA: TGTGCCAGCAGCTTGAGGATAAGCTACACCTTC
size: NA; D: NA; J: TRBJ1-6; V: TRBV4-1; CDR3: CASSQDPRVDNSPLHF; DNA: TGCGCCAGCAGCCAAGATCCCAGGGTGGATAATTCACCCCTCCACTTT
size: few; D: TRBD2; J: TRBJ2-3; V: TRBV6-5; CDR3: CASSYSSTGVAGPTDTQYF; DNA: TGTGCCAGCAGTTACTCGAGTACGGGGGTAGCGGGGCCTACAGATACGCAGTATTTT
size: few; D: NA; J: TRBJ2-4; V: TRBV4-1; CDR3: CASSRELAKNIQYF; DNA: TGCGCCAGCAGCCGGGAATTAGCCAAAAACATTCAGTACTTC
size: NA; D: NA; J: TRBJ1-5; V: TRBV7-4; CDR3: CASSPTHRVDQPQHF; DNA: TGTGCCAGCAGCCCCACCCACAGGGTAGATCAGCCCCAGCATTTT
size: many; D: NA; J: TRBJ2-5; V: TRBV29-1; CDR3: CSVFAPSETQYF; DNA: TGCAGCGTTTTCGCACCCTCAGAGACCCAGTACTTC
size: many; D: TRBD1; J: TRBJ2-3; V: TRBV12-3/TRBV12-4; CDR3: CASSPYNRGRLTDTQYF; DNA: TGTGCCAGCAGCCCCTATAACAGGGGGCGTCTCACAGATACGCAGTATTTT
size: few; D: TRBD1; J: TRBJ2-2; V: TRBV20-1; CDR3: CSASDRGFNTGELFF; DNA: TGCAGTGCTTCCGACAGGGGTTTTAACACCGGGGAGCTGTTTTTT
size: NA; D: NA; J: TRBJ1-5; V: TRBV7-9; CDR3: CASSLEGEGQPQHF; DNA: TGTGCCAGCAGCTTAGAGGGTGAGGGTCAGCCCCAGCATTTT
size: many; D: NA; J: TRBJ2-3; V: TRBV7-2; CDR3: CASSLGVGRHTDTQYF; DNA: TGTGCCAGCAGCTTGGGGGTTGGCAGACACACAGATACGCAGTATTTT
size: NA; D: TRBD1; J: TRBJ2-7; V: TRBV10-3; CDR3: CAIRRTGWSEQYF; DNA: TGTGCCATCAGGCGGACAGGGTGGAGCGAGCAGTACTTC
size: NA; D: NA; J: TRBJ2-3; V: TRBV5-1; CDR3: CASSLVAITYTQYF; DNA: TGCGCCAGCAGCTTGGTAGCGATCACATATACGCAGTATTTT
size: many; D: NA; J: TRBJ2-3; V: TRBV28; CDR3: CASSFGGRTTDTQYF; DNA: TGTGCCAGCAGTTTTGGAGGGCGGACCACAGATACGCAGTATTTT
size: NA; D: TRBD1; J: TRBJ1-1; V: TRBV20-1; CDR3: CSAKDRGPTEAFF; DNA: TGCAGTGCGAAAGACAGGGGGCCTACTGAAGCTTTCTTT
size: few; D: NA; J: TRBJ1-5; V: TRBV3-1; CDR3: CASSQGKGISNQPQHF; DNA: TGTGCCAGCAGCCAGGGGAAGGGTATTAGCAATCAGCCCCAGCATTTT
size: NA; D: TRBD1; J: TRBJ1-4; V: TRBV20-1; CDR3: CSATGVTNEKLFF; DNA: TGCAGTGCAACAGGGGTGACTAATGAAAAACTGTTTTTT
size: many; D: NA; J: TRBJ2-1; V: TRBV5-1; CDR3: CASRWYRAYNEQFF; DNA: TGCGCCAGCAGATGGTACCGGGCCTACAATGAGCAGTTCTTC
size: NA; D: TRBD1; J: TRBJ1-1; V: TRBV3-1; CDR3: CASSLRGQQNTEAFF; DNA: TGTGCCAGCAGCCTTCGGGGACAGCAGAACACTGAAGCTTTCTTT
size: few; D: NA; J: TRBJ1-3; V: TRBV4-1; CDR3: CASSPGASRSTIYF; DNA: TGCGCCAGCAGCCCGGGGGCTTCTCGCAGCACCATATATTTT
size: NA; D: NA; J: TRBJ2-4; V: TRBV7-2; CDR3: CASSPMGGLAKNIQYF; DNA: TGTGCCAGCAGCCCCATGGGCGGGCTAGCCAAAAACATTCAGTACTTC
size: few; D: NA; J: TRBJ1-2; V: TRBV2; CDR3: CASRPTDDGGYTF; DNA: TGTGCCAGCAGACCCACAGATGATGGGGGCTACACCTTC
size: many; D: TRBD1; J: TRBJ1-2; V: TRBV12-3/TRBV12-4; CDR3: CASSSLGTGWRHGYTF; DNA: TGTGCCAGCAGTTCCCTCGGGACAGGGTGGCGGCATGGCTACACCTTC
size: NA; D: NA; J: TRBJ2-7; V: TRBV7-2; CDR3: CASNRDGAYEQYF; DNA: TGTGCCAGCAACCGAGACGGAGCCTACGAGCAGTACTTC
size: many; D: NA; J: TRBJ2-3; V: TRBV4-1; CDR3: CASSQGADTQYF; DNA: TGCGCCAGCAGCCAAGGGGCGGATACGCAGTATTTT
size: NA; D: NA; J: TRBJ2-1; V: TRBV2; CDR3: CASQMGEQFF; DNA: TGTGCCAGCCAGATGGGCGAGCAGTTCTTC
size: many; D: NA; J: TRBJ1-5; V: TRBV20-1; CDR3: CSANQTVGLNQPQHF; DNA: TGCAGTGCCAATCAGACAGTGGGCCTCAATCAGCCCCAGCATTTT
size: NA; D: NA; J: TRBJ2-6; V: TRBV19; CDR3: CASSRDRAMGANVLTF; DNA: TGTGCCAGTAGTAGAGATCGAGCCATGGGGGCCAACGTCCTGACTTTC
size: few; D: TRBD1; J: TRBJ1-3; V: TRBV2; CDR3: CASRGTGVFSGNTIYF; DNA: TGTGCCAGCAGGGGGACAGGGGTTTTCTCTGGAAACACCATATATTTT
size: NA; D: NA; J: TRBJ2-4; V: TRBV7-2; CDR3: CASSFSGKAKNIQYF; DNA: TGTGCCAGCAGCTTTTCAGGGAAAGCCAAAAACATTCAGTACTTC
size: many; D: NA; J: TRBJ2-2; V: TRBV5-4; CDR3: CASSFKGSDTGELFF; DNA: TGTGCCAGCAGCTTTAAGGGTTCAGACACCGGGGAGCTGTTTTTT
size: many; D: TRBD2; J: TRBJ2-1; V: TRBV5-1; CDR3: CASSLSGLRGEEQFF; DNA: TGCGCCAGCAGCTTGTCGGGACTACGTGGGGAGGAGCAGTTCTTC
size: many; D: TRBD1; J: TRBJ2-3; V: TRBV5-1; CDR3: CASSWNGQGQADTQYF; DNA: TGCGCCAGCAGCTGGAACGGACAGGGACAAGCGGATACGCAGTATTTT
size: NA; D: TRBD1; J: TRBJ2-5; V: TRBV19; CDR3: CASSIDGQGQETQYF; DNA: TGTGCCAGTAGTATAGACGGACAGGGGCAAGAGACCCAGTACTTC
size: NA; D: TRBD1; J: TRBJ1-1; V: TRBV20-1; CDR3: CSATQGGNTEAFF; DNA: TGCAGTGCTACCCAGGGGGGGAACACTGAAGCTTTCTTT